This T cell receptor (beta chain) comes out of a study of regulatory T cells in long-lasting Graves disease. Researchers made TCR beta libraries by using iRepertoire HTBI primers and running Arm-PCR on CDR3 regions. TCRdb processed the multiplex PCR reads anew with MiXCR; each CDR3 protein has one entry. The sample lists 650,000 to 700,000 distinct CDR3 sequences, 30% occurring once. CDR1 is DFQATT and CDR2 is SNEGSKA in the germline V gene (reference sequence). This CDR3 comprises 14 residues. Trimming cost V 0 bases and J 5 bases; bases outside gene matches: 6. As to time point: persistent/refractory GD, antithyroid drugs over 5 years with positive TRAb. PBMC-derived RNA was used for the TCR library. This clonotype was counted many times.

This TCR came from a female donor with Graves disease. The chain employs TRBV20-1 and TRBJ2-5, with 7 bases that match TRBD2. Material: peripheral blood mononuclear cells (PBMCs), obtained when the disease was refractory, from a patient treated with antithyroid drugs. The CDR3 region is CSARDPTSYETQYF. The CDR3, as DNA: TGCAGTGCTAGAGATCCGACTAGCTATGAGACCCAGTACTTC.